This T cell receptor beta chain was recovered during a study of patients and donors after allogeneic stem cell transplantation (dated by TCRdb to 2020 to 2021). This clonotype was detected only a few times. Its antigen is unknown. Base qualities are not provided; no much larger clone lies one nucleotide away. The trim is 0 bases for V and 0 bases for J, with a gap of 12 bases between the germline ends. The CDR1 and CDR2 encoded by the germline V gene are LGHNA and YSLEER. Measured from the cysteine to the phenylalanine, the CDR3 is 18 residues long. Just CDR3 DNA is preserved here, 54 bases in frame from base 1. The protocol used for the library was RT-PCR. Sequenced on a NextSeq 550. TCRdb cleaned the public reads at Q25 with fastp, built clones with MiXCR and kept in-frame beta chains. A single entry per CDR3 protein holds the most common genes and DNA from its merged rows. A total of about 150,000 distinct CDR3 sequences appear in this sample, over 35% of them only once. Around 50% of the sample rests with the top ten.

Sequenced sample: blood, either unsorted or a sorted T cell fraction (not recorded which). The rearranged segments are TRBV4-3 and TRBJ1-6, with an unclear D gene assignment. The receptor's source is a human donor who was either an allogeneic HSCT recipient or a stem cell or donor lymphocyte infusion donor (not recorded which). It is not recorded whose cells these are; they may come from a transplant donor. The DNA is TGCGCCAGCAGCCAAGAATCAGCGGGGAGCTCCTATAATTCACCCCTCCACTTT. Translated, it gives CASSQESAGSSYNSPLHF.